This T cell receptor (beta chain) was captured in a study of blood T cell repertoires in COVID-19. Background on the study: T cells, B-cell-depleted T cells, or PBMCs provided the cDNA or gDNA that served as material.

The V end was cut by 2 bases, the J end by 0 bases, with 11 bases between. The length of the CDR3 is 16 residues. Germline V gives CDR1 SNHLY, CDR2 FYNNEI. Original data processing: Estimation of nucleated cell counts relied on the amplification of reference gene primers. Sequencing was performed with immunoSEQ multiplex PCR; in TCRdb, only in-frame clones are kept and a portion is missing. From that table come the V and J calls and clone size; the DNA was used to work out D and trimming. The sample yields about 400,000 clones, around 89% seen once. This chain links TRBV2 with TRBJ2-4, with D maybe TRBD2 (6 bases). This receptor was taken from a woman in her thirties with acute or convalescent COVID-19. The sequencing sample was made of peripheral blood. Here the CDR3 reads CASSEFVGLAKNIQYF. The CDR3 DNA reads TGTGCCAGCAGTGAATTCGTGGGACTAGCCAAAAACATTCAGTACTTC.